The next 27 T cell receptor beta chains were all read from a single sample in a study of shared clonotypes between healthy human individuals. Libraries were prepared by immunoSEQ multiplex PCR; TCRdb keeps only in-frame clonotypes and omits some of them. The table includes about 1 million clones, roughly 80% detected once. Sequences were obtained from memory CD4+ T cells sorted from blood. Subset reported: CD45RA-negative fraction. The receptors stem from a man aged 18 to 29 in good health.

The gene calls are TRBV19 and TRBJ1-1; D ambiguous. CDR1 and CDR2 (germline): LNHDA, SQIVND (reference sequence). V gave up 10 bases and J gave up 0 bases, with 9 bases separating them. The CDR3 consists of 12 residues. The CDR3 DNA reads TGTGCCAACTCGACGGTGAACACTGAAGCTTTCTTT. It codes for CANSTVNTEAFF.

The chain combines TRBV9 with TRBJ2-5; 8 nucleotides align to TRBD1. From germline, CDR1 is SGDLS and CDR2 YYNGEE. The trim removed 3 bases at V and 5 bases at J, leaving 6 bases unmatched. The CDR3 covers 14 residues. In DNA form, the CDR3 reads TGTGCCAGCAGCGAAGGACAGGGTGGGGAGACCCAGTACTTC. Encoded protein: CASSEGQGGETQYF.

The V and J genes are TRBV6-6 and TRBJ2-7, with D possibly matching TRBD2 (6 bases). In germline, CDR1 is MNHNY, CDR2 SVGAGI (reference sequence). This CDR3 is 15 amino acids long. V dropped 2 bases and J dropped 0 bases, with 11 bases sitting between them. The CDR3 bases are TGTGCCAGCAGTTACGGAGGGATACTCTCCTACGAGCAGTACTTC. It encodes CASSYGGILSYEQYF.

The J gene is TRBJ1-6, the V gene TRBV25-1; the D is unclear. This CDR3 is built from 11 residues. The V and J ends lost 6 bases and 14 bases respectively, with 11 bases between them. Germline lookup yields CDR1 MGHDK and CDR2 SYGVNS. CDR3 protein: CASSSQLALHF. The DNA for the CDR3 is TGTGCCAGCAGCTCCCAGTTGGCCCTCCACTTT.

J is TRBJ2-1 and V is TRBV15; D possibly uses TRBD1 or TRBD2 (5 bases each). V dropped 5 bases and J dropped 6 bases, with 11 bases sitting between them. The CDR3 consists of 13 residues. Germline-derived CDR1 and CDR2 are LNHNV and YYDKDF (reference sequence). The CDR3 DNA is TGTGCCACCAGCGAAGGGACCCGCAATGAGCAGTTCTTC. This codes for CATSEGTRNEQFF.

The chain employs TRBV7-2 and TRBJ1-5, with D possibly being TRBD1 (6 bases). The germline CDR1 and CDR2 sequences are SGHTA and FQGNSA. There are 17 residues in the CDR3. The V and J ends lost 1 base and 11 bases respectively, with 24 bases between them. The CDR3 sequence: CASSLVGELGGSRAQHF. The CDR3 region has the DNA TGTGCCAGCAGCTTAGTTGGCGAGCTAGGGGGTTCGAGGGCCCAGCATTTT. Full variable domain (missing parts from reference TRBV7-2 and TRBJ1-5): GAGVSQSPSNKVTEKGKDVELRCDPISGHTALYWYRQSLGQGLEFLIYFQGNSAPDKSGLPSDRFSAERTGGSVSTLTIQRTQQEDSAVYLCASSLVGELGGSRAQHFGDGTRLSIL.

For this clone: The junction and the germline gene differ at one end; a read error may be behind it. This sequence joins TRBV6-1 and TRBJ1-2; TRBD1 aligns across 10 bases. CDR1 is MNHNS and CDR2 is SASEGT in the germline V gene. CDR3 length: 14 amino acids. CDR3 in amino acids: CAISEGTGEYGYTF. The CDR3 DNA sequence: TGTGCCATCAGTGAAGGGACAGGGGAGTATGGCTACACCTTC.

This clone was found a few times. The CDR3 coding sequence is TGTGCCAGCAGTGATCTATGGACAGGGAACACTGAAGCTTTCTTT. This gives the protein CASSDLWTGNTEAFF. The V call is TRBV6-1, the J call TRBJ1-1; 7 bases map to TRBD1. The V segment lost 3 bases and the J segment 1 base; nucleotides outside the gene matches: 5. The germline V gene has CDR1 MNHNS and CDR2 SASEGT. The CDR3 totals 15 residues.

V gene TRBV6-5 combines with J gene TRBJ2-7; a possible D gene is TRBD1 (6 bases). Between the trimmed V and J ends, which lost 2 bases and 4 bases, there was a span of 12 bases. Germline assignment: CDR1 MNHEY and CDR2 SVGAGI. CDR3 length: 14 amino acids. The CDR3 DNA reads TGTGCCAGCAGTTACGTCCAGGGGTCTTACGAGCAGTACTTC. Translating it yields CASSYVQGSYEQYF.

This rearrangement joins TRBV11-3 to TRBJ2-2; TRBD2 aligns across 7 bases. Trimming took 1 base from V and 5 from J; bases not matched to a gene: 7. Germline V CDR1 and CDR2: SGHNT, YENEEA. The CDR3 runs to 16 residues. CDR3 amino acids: CASSLGEGMGTGELFF. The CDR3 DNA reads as TGTGCCAGCAGCTTAGGGGAGGGAATGGGGACCGGGGAGCTGTTTTTT. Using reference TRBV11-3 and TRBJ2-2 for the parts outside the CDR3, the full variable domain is EAGVVQSPRYKIIEKKQPVAFWCNPISGHNTLYWYLQNLGQGPELLIRYENEEAVDDSQLPKDRFSAERLKGVDSTLKIQPAELGDSAVYLCASSLGEGMGTGELFFGEGSRLTVL.

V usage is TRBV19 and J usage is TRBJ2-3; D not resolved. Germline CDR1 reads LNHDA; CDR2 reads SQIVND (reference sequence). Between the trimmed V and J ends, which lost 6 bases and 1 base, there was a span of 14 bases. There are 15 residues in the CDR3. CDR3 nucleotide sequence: TGTGCCAGTAGGAGGATGGGGAAAGGCACAGATACGCAGTATTTT. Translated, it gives CASRRMGKGTDTQYF.

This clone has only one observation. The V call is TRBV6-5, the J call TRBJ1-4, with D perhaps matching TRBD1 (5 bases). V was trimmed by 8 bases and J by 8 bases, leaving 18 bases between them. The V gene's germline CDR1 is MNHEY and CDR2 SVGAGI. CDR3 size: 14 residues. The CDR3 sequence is CASATEGTDEKLFF. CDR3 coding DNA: TGTGCCAGCGCAACCGAAGGGACGGACGAAAAACTGTTTTTT.

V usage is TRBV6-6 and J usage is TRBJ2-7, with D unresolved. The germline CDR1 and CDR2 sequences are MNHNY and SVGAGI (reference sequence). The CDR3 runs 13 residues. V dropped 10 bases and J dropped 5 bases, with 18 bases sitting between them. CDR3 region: CATKTTTSHEQYF. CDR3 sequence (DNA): TGTGCCACTAAAACAACGACAAGCCACGAGCAGTACTTC.

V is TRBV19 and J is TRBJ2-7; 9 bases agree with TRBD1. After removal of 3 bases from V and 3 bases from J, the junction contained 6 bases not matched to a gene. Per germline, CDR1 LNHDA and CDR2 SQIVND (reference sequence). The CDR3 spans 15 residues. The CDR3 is CASSIPGQGFYEQYF. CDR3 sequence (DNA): TGTGCCAGTAGTATTCCGGGACAGGGTTTCTACGAGCAGTACTTC.

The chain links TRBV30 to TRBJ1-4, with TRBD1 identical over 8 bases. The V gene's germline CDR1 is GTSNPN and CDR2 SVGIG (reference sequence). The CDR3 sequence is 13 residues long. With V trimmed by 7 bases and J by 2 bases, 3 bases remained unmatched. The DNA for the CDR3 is TGTGCCTCAGCAGGGGGCACTAATGAAAAACTGTTTTTT. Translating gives CASAGGTNEKLFF.

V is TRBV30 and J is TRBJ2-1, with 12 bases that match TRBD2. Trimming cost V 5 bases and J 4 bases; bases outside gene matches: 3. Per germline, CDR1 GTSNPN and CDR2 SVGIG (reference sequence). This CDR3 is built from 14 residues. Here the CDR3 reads CAWGGLAGYNEQFF. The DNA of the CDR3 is TGTGCCTGGGGGGGACTAGCGGGTTACAATGAGCAGTTCTTC.

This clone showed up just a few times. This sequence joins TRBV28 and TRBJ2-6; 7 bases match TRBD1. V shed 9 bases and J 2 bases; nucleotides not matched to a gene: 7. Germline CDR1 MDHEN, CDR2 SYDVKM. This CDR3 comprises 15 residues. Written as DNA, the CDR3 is TGTGCCAGTTCAGTAGGGGGCACTGGGGCCAACGTCCTGACTTTC. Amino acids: CASSVGGTGANVLTF. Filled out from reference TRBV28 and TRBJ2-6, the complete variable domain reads DVKVTQSSRYLVKRTGEKVFLECVQDMDHENMFWYRQDPGLGLRLIYFSYDVKMKEKGDIPEGYSVSREKKERFSLILESASTNQTSMYLCASSVGGTGANVLTFGAGSRLTVL.

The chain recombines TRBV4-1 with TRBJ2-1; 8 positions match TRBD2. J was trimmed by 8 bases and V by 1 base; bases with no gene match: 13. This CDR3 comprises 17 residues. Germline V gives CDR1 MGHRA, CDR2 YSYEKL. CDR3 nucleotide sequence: TGCGCCAGCAGCCAAGGTAATAGCGGGACTGTGTTCGATGAGCAGTTCTTC. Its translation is CASSQGNSGTVFDEQFF.

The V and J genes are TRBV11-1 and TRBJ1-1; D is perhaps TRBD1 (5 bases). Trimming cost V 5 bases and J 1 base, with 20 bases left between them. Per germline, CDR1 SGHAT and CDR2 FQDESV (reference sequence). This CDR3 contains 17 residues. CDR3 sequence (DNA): TGTGCCAGCAGCCTGGAGGGCCTCAGACAGAGGAACACTGAAGCTTTCTTT. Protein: CASSLEGLRQRNTEAFF.

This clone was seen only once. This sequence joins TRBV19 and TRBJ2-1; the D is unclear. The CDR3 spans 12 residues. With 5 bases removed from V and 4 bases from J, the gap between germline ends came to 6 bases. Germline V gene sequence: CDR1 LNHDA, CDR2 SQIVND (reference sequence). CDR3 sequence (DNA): TGTGCCAGTAGTTCCGGGTACAATGAGCAGTTCTTC. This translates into CASSSGYNEQFF.

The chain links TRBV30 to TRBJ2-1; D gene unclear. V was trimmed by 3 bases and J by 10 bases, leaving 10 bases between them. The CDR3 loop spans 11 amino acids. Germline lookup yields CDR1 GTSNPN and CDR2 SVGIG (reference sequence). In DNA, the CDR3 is TGTGCCTGGAGCCCAGATTGGGAGCAGTTCTTC. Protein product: CAWSPDWEQFF.

In nucleotides, the CDR3 is TGTGCCAGCAGTCCCCGGGGTTATAGCAATCAGCCCCAGCATTTT. It is translated as CASSPRGYSNQPQHF. The J gene is TRBJ1-5, the V gene TRBV6-6; D remains unclear. V lost 5 bases and J lost 0, with 11 bases in between. Germline V gives CDR1 MNHNY, CDR2 SVGAGI (reference sequence). This CDR3 spans 15 amino acids.

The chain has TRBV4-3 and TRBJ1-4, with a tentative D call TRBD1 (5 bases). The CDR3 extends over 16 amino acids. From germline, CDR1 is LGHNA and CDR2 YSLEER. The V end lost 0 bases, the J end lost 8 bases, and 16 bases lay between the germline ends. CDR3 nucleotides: TGCGCCAGCAGCCAAGATCTGGGCAGGGTAGACGAAAAACTGTTTTTT. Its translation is CASSQDLGRVDEKLFF.

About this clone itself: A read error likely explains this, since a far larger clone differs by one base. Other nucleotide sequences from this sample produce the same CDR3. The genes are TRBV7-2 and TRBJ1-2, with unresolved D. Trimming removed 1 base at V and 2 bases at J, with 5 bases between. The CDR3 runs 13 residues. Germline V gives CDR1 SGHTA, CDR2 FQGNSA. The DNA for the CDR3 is TGTGCCAGCAGCTTAGGACCCAACTATGGCTACACCTTC. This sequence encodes CASSLGPNYGYTF.

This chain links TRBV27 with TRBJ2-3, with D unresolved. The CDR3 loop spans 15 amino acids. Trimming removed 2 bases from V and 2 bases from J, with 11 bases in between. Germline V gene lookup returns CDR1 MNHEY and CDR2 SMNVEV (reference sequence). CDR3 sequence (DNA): TGTGCCAGCAGTTTAGGGGTCCCCTTCACAGATACGCAGTATTTT. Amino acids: CASSLGVPFTDTQYF.

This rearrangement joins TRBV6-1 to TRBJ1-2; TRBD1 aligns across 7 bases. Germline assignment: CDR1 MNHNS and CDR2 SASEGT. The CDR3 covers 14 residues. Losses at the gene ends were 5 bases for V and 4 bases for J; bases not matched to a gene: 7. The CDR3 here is CASSLATGIYGYTF. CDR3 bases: TGTGCCAGCAGTCTAGCGACAGGGATCTATGGCTACACCTTC.

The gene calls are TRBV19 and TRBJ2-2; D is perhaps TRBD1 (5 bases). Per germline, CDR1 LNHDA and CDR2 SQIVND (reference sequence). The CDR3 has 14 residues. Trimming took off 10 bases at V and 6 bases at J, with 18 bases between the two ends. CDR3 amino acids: CATRPGKGAGELFF. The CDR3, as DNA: TGTGCCACTCGACCAGGGAAAGGGGCCGGGGAGCTGTTTTTT.